This TCR beta chain was profiled in a study of T cell repertoires in cytomegalovirus infection. Via MiXCR, TCRdb re-called the reads, giving one row per CDR3 protein. The data hold approximately 310,000 distinct CDR3 sequences, with about 25% observed a single time. To note about this clonotype: The antigen remains undetermined.

There are 15 residues in the CDR3. The V gene end was trimmed by 5 bases and the J gene end by 1 base; junction bases not matched to a gene: 6. From germline, CDR1 is MNHEY and CDR2 SVGEGT. The V call is TRBV6-2 or TRBV6-3, the J call TRBJ2-3, with TRBD2 matching 7 bases. The clonotype was recovered from a human donor in good health (CMV status not recorded). Some clones in this sample may be carry-over from other donors' samples. The sequences come from cultured PBMCs, collected from culture after CMV antigen stimulation. The chain's CDR3 is CASSELAPGTDTQYF. The CDR3, as DNA: TGTGCCAGCAGTGAACTAGCGCCAGGCACAGATACGCAGTATTTT.